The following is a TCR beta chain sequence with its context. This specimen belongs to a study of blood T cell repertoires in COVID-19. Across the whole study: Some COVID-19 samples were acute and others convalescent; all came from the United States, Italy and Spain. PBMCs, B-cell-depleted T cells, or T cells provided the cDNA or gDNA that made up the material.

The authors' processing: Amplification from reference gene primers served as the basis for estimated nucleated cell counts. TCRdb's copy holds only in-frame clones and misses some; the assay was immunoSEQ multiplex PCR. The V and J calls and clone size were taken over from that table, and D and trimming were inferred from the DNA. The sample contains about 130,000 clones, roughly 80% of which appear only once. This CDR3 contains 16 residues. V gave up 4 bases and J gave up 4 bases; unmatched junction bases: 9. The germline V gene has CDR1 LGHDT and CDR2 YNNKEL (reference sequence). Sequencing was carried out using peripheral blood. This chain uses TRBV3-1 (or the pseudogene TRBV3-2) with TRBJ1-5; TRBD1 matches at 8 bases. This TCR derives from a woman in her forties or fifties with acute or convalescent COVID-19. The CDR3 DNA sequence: TGTGCCAGCAGCCCGTCCGGGACAGGTCGTAATCAGCCCCAGCATTTT. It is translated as CASSPSGTGRNQPQHF.